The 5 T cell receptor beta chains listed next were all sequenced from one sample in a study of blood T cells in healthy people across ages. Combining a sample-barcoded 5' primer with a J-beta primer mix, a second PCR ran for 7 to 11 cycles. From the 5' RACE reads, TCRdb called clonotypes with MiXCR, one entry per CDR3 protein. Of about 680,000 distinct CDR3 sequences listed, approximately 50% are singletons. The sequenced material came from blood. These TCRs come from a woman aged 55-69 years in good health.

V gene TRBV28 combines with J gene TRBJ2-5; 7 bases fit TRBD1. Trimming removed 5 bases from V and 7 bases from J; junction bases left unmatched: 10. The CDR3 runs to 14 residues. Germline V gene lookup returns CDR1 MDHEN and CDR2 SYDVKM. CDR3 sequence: CASSRRTGLWTQYF. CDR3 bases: TGTGCCAGCAGTCGCCGGACAGGCCTCTGGACCCAGTACTTC.

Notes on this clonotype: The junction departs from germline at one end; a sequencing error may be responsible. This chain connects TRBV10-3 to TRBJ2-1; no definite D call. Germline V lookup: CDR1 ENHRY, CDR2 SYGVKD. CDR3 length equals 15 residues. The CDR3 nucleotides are TGTGCCGTCAGTGAGTCTCTGGGAACCCTCAATGAGCAGTTCTTC. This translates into CAVSESLGTLNEQFF.

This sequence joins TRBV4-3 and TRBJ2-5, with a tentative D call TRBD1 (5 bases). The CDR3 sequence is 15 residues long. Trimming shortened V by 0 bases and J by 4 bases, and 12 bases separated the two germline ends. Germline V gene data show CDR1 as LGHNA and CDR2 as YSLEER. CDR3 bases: TGCGCCAGCAGCCAAGATTTAGGCAGGGCAGAGACCCAGTACTTC. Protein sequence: CASSQDLGRAETQYF.

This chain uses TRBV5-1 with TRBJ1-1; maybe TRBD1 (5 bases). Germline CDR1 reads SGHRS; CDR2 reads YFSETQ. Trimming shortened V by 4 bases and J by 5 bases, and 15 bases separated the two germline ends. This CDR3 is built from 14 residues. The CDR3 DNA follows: TGCGCCAGCAGCCCTGTAGGGGCGGGGACTGAAGCTTTCTTT. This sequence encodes CASSPVGAGTEAFF.

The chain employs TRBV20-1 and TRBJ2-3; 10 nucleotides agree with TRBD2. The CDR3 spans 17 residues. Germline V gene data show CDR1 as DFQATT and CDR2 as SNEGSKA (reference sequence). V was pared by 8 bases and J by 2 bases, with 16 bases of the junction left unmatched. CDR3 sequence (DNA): TGCAGTACTAACGAGTTTGGACTAGCGGAGTCCACAGATACGCAGTATTTT. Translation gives CSTNEFGLAESTDTQYF.